This T cell receptor (beta chain) emerged from a study of CD8 T cells in Susac syndrome. It was with random hexamers that 0.5 to 1 ug RNA was reverse transcribed. The immunoSEQ assay covered 54 Vbeta and 13 Jbeta segments for CDR3. TCRdb fed the immunoSEQ multiplex PCR reads into MiXCR, producing one record per CDR3 protein. The table has some 120,000 distinct CDR3 sequences, less than 95% seen once. V lost 5 bases to trimming and J lost 3 bases; unmatched junction nucleotides: 13. This CDR3 region has 17 residues. Germline CDR1 reads LNHDA; CDR2 reads SQIVND (reference sequence). The sample comprised CD8+ T cells from PBMCs. The rearrangement uses TRBV19 and TRBJ1-1; TRBD1 matches 9 bases. This TCR was recovered from a human donor in good health. This CDR3 reads CASSQRPGTGFDTEAFF. The CDR3 DNA follows: TGTGCCAGTAGTCAACGTCCCGGGACAGGGTTCGACACTGAAGCTTTCTTT.